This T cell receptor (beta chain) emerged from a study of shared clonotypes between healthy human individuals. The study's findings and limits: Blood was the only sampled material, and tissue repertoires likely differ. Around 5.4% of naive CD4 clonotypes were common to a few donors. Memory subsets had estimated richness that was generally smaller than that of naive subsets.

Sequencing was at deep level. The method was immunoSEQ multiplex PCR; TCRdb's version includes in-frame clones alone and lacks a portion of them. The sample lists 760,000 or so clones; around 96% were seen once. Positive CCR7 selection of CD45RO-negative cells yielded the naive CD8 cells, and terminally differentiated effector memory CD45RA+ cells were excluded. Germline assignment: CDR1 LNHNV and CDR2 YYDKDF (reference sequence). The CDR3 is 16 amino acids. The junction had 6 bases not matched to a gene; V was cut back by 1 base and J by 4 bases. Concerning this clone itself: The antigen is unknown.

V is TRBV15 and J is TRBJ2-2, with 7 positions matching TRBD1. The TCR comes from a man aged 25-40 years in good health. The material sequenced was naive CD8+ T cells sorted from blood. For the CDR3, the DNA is TGTGCCACCAGCAGAGGGACAGGCGCCTCCACCGGGGAGCTGTTTTTT. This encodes CATSRGTGASTGELFF.